A single sample is the source of the 21 T cell receptor beta chains below, sequenced in a study of naive and memory T cell subsets. Indicated treatment: skin biopsy from PPD injection site in Mantoux-positive individual. Unsorted total RNA, roughly 1 to 1000 ng, was DNase treated before reverse transcription. For blood and skin samples, reverse transcription used TCR alpha and beta constant primers. A single record per CDR3 protein comes from TCRdb applying MiXCR to the UMI-ligation and nested PCR reads. The sample has over 15,000 distinct CDR3 sequences, 7.5% to 10% seen once; the top ten hold 6.8%. Specimen: skin, collected from a tuberculin skin test site. The receptors were gathered from an adult in good health.

The V and J genes are TRBV19 and TRBJ2-1; no firm D call. This CDR3 is 12 amino acids long. The V gene's germline CDR1 is LNHDA and CDR2 SQIVND (reference sequence). V lost 5 bases, J lost 10 bases, and 12 bases lay in between. The CDR3 DNA sequence: TGTGCCAGTAGTCCGCGGATAGGCGAGCAGTTCTTC. It specifies CASSPRIGEQFF.

This clonotype is categorized as medium-sized (0.01 to 0.1%). V is TRBV7-2 and J is TRBJ2-7, with a tentative D call TRBD2 (5 bases). This CDR3 contains 13 residues. CDR1 is SGHTA, CDR2 FQGNSA, per germline. The V gene lost 6 bases and the J gene lost 5 bases, with 14 bases spanning the gap. The CDR3 is CASRPTSFDEQYF. The CDR3 nucleotides are TGTGCCAGCAGGCCCACTAGTTTCGACGAGCAGTACTTC.

This clonotype was observed at least ten times. The chain links TRBV6-1 to TRBJ2-3; unclear D gene. Trimming removed 6 bases at V and 6 bases at J, with 4 bases between. Germline CDR1 reads MNHNS; CDR2 reads SASEGT. This CDR3 is 10 amino acids long. In DNA, the CDR3 is TGTGCCAGCAGGTCGGATACGCAGTATTTT. Translating it yields CASRSDTQYF.

This chain uses TRBV4-3 with TRBJ1-2; 10 nucleotides agree with TRBD1. CDR3 size: 14 residues. CDR1 LGHNA and CDR2 YSLEER come from the germline V gene. V lost 3 bases, J lost 12 bases, and 10 bases stayed unmatched. Here the CDR3 reads CASSQGDRGYGDTF. CDR3 DNA sequence: TGCGCCAGCAGCCAGGGGGACAGGGGATACGGCGACACCTTC.

In its sample, this clonotype ranks as medium-sized. The V and J genes are TRBV20-1 and TRBJ1-5; 9 positions match TRBD1. The germline V gene has CDR1 DFQATT and CDR2 SNEGSKA (reference sequence). V was clipped by 3 bases and J by 6 bases; unmatched bases: 9. The CDR3 is 15 residues long. The CDR3 sequence: CSARRTGDWFQPQHF. Here the CDR3 DNA reads TGCAGTGCTAGGCGGACAGGGGATTGGTTTCAGCCCCAGCATTTT.

CDR3 sequence (DNA): TGTGCCAGCAGAGAGCAGGCTCAGAACACCGGGGAGCTGTTTTTT. As protein: CASREQAQNTGELFF. The chain uses TRBV7-2 and TRBJ2-2; no reliable D call. The CDR3 extends over 15 amino acids. CDR1 and CDR2 (germline): SGHTA, FQGNSA. The V gene lost 6 bases and the J gene lost 1 base, with 12 bases spanning the gap. The whole variable domain, remainder taken from reference TRBV7-2 and TRBJ2-2, is GAGVSQSPSNKVTEKGKDVELRCDPISGHTALYWYRQSLGQGLEFLIYFQGNSAPDKSGLPSDRFSAERTGGSVSTLTIQRTQQEDSAVYLCASREQAQNTGELFFGEGSRLTVL.

The rearrangement links TRBV6-6 to TRBJ1-2; TRBD1 agrees at 7 bases. The length of the CDR3 is 14 residues. V lost 6 bases to trimming and J lost 2 bases; unmatched junction nucleotides: 6. Germline V CDR1 and CDR2: MNHNY, SVGAGI (reference sequence). CDR3 protein: CASRGQVGNYGYTF. The CDR3 DNA reads as TGTGCCAGCAGAGGACAGGTGGGAAACTATGGCTACACCTTC.

The count of this clonotype is one. This chain joins TRBV4-2 and TRBJ1-1; D possibly corresponds to TRBD1 (6 bases). Germline lookup yields CDR1 LGHNA and CDR2 YNFKEQ. CDR3 length: 14 amino acids. V was cut by 2 bases and J by 4 bases, with 11 bases left in between. CDR3 protein: CASSQYRVGTEAFF. Written as DNA, the CDR3 is TGTGCCAGCAGCCAATACAGGGTTGGCACTGAAGCTTTCTTT.

This clonotype is termed medium-sized. The chain couples TRBV7-9 to TRBJ2-3; 11 bases line up with TRBD1. This CDR3 has 17 amino acids. CDR1 is SEHNR, CDR2 FQNEAQ, per germline (reference sequence). After removal of 10 bases from V and 2 bases from J, the junction contained 14 bases not matched to a gene. The CDR3 loop reads CATTNIWTGGITDTQYF. The CDR3 DNA reads TGTGCCACGACAAACATCTGGACAGGGGGCATCACAGATACGCAGTATTTT. The variable domain in full, completed from reference TRBV7-9 and TRBJ2-3, reads DTGVSQNPRHKITKRGQNVTFRCDPISEHNRLYWYRQTLGQGPEFLTYFQNEAQLEKSRLLSDRFSAERPKGSFSTLEIQRTEQGDSAMYLCATTNIWTGGITDTQYFGPGTRLTVL.

The CDR3 nucleotides read TGTGCCAGCAGTTACTCGGGGGGCGGGGGAAATGAGCAGTTCTTC. Its translation is CASSYSGGGGNEQFF. V and J are TRBV6-5 and TRBJ2-1; a weak D match, TRBD2 (7 bases). This CDR3 is built from 15 residues. The V end was cut by 0 bases, the J end by 7 bases, with 13 bases between. Germline values: CDR1 MNHEY, CDR2 SVGAGI.

V usage is TRBV5-1 and J usage is TRBJ2-1; D not resolved. Germline-derived CDR1 and CDR2 are SGHRS and YFSETQ. V was shortened by 6 bases and J by 1 base, with 5 bases between the two germline ends. The CDR3 runs to 12 residues. In DNA form, the CDR3 reads TGCGCCAGCACCGCTTCCTACAATGAGCAGTTCTTC. Amino acids: CASTASYNEQFF.

This clonotype appeared many times. The chain is built from TRBV6-5 and TRBJ2-1; 7 positions agree with TRBD1. Germline CDR1 is MNHEY and CDR2 is SVGAGI. The CDR3 consists of 13 residues. Trimming at V came to 6 bases and at J to 5 bases, leaving 4 bases not matched to a gene. The CDR3 DNA sequence: TGTGCCAGCAGCCCTGACAGGGACAATGAGCAGTTCTTC. Protein product: CASSPDRDNEQFF.

This clonotype came up many times. V usage is TRBV29-1 and J usage is TRBJ2-7, with a possible D match to TRBD1 (6 bases). Germline V gives CDR1 SQVTM, CDR2 ANQGSEA. V lost 3 bases and J 1 base, leaving 10 bases between the germline ends. The CDR3 has 13 residues. The CDR3 DNA follows: TGCAGCGTTGATGTCCAGGGGTCCTACGAGCAGTACTTC. Its translation: CSVDVQGSYEQYF.

A few counts support this clonotype. The V and J genes are TRBV28 and TRBJ2-1, with 8 positions matching TRBD1. Germline CDR1 is MDHEN and CDR2 is SYDVKM. This CDR3 comprises 15 residues. Germline trimming cut 1 base from V and 5 bases from J; bases unmatched to any gene: 4. CDR3 bases: TGTGCCAGCAGTTTATTGGGACAGGCTAACAATGAGCAGTTCTTC. Translating gives CASSLLGQANNEQFF.

This clonotype has ten or more counts. V usage is TRBV21-1 and J usage is TRBJ1-2; the table's D call TRBD1 went unverified against the DNA. TRBV21-1 is described as a pseudogene. The CDR3 length is 11 residues. For the CDR3, the DNA is TGTGCCAGCAGCAAAGAAGGAGGCGCAACCTTC. It specifies CASSKEGGATF.

This clonotype occurred many times. This rearrangement joins TRBV20-1 to TRBJ2-7, with 11 bases lining up with TRBD2. The trim removed 4 bases at V and 4 bases at J, leaving 15 bases unmatched. Germline CDR1 DFQATT, CDR2 SNEGSKA (reference sequence). The CDR3 extends over 17 amino acids. The CDR3 loop is CSAMRLAGGIVRYEQYF. The CDR3 DNA reads TGCAGTGCTATGCGTCTAGCGGGAGGTATTGTTAGGTACGAGCAGTACTTC.

This clonotype was counted ten times or more. The gene calls are TRBV5-5 and TRBJ1-1; D unclear. The germline CDR1 and CDR2 sequences are SGHKS and YYEKEE (reference sequence). The ends were cut back, 0 bases at V and 1 base at J, with 4 bases in the middle. This CDR3 comprises 13 residues. The CDR3 here is CASSLAGNTEAFF. In DNA, the CDR3 is TGTGCCAGCAGCTTGGCAGGGAACACTGAAGCTTTCTTT.

This clonotype was detected many times. The chain links TRBV12-3 or TRBV12-4 to TRBJ2-2; a possible D gene is TRBD2 (6 bases). The CDR3 totals 15 residues. V was shortened by 3 bases and J by 1 base, with 9 bases between the two germline ends. The CDR3 loop is CASSLGLVNTGELFF. CDR3 in DNA: TGTGCCAGCAGTTTGGGACTCGTGAACACCGGGGAGCTGTTTTTT.

V usage is TRBV2 and J usage is TRBJ1-2; D is unclear. This CDR3 has 13 amino acids. Per germline, CDR1 SNHLY and CDR2 FYNNEI. The ends were cut back, 10 bases at V and 2 bases at J, with 14 bases in the middle. The CDR3 sequence: CAKDHEENYGYTF. The CDR3 region has the DNA TGTGCCAAGGACCATGAGGAAAACTATGGCTACACCTTC.

This clonotype came up many times. The CDR3 bases are TGCGCCAGCAGCCAAGGGCTAGCGGAGTACGAGCAGTACTTC. This encodes CASSQGLAEYEQYF. The J gene is TRBJ2-7, the V gene TRBV4-1, with TRBD2 matching 7 bases. CDR3 length equals 14 residues. Trimming took 1 base from V and 4 from J; bases not matched to a gene: 4. The germline CDR1 and CDR2 sequences are MGHRA and YSYEKL.

This clonotype was recorded at least ten times. The V and J genes are TRBV20-1 and TRBJ1-5; maybe TRBD1 (6 bases). Germline CDR1 and CDR2: DFQATT and SNEGSKA (reference sequence). Trimming took 5 bases from V and 0 from J, leaving 17 bases between them. CDR3 length: 16 residues. For the CDR3, the DNA is TGCAGTGCTGGCGGGGGGGGCCGGTATAGCAATCAGCCCCAGCATTTT. Its translation: CSAGGGGRYSNQPQHF.